This T cell receptor beta chain was captured by sequencing in a study of blood T cells in healthy people across ages. The authors ran a second PCR of 7 to 11 cycles using a sample-barcoded 5' primer and a J-beta primer mix. TCRdb itself ran the 5' RACE reads through MiXCR, one entry per CDR3 protein. In the table there are over 1,500,000 distinct CDR3 sequences, roughly 43% of which are singletons. The germline gives CDR1 SQVTM, CDR2 ANQGSEA. The CDR3 totals 14 residues. Trimming took 5 bases from V and 3 from J, leaving 15 bases between them. Sequencing was done on a sample of blood. The chain has TRBV29-1 and TRBJ2-3; D is possibly TRBD1 (5 bases). The sequence derives from a human donor in good health. DNA for the CDR3: TGCAGCGTTCTAGGCAGGGAAGGTACAGATACGCAGTATTTT. Protein sequence: CSVLGREGTDTQYF.